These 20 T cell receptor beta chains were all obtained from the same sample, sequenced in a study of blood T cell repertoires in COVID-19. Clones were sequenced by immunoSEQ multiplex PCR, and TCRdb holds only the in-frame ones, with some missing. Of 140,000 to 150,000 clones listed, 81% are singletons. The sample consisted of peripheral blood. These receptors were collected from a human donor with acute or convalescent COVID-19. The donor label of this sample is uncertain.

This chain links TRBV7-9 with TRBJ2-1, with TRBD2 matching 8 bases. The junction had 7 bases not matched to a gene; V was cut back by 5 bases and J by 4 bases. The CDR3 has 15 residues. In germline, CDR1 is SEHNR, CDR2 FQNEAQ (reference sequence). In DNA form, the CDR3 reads TGTGCCAGCAGCCGCGGGACGGGGGGGTACAATGAGCAGTTCTTC. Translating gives CASSRGTGGYNEQFF. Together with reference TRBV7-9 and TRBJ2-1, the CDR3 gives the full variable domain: DTGVSQNPRHKITKRGQNVTFRCDPISEHNRLYWYRQTLGQGPEFLTYFQNEAQLEKSRLLSDRFSAERPKGSFSTLEIQRTEQGDSAMYLCASSRGTGGYNEQFFGPGTRLTVL.

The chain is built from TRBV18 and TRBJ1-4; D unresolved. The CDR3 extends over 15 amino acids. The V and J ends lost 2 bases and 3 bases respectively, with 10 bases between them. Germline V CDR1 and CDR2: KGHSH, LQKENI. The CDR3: CASSPKGLSNEKLFF. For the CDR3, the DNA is TGTGCCAGCTCACCAAAAGGACTGTCTAATGAAAAACTGTTTTTT.

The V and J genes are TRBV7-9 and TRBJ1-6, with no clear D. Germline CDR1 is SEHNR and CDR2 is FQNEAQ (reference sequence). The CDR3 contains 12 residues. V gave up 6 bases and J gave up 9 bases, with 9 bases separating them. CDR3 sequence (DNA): TGTGCCAGCAGAGCCTCCGTTTCACCCCTCCACTTT. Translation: CASRASVSPLHF.

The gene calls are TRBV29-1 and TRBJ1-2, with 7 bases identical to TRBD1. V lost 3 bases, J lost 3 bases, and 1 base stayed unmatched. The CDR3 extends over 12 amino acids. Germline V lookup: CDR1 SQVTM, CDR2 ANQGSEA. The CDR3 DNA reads TGCAGCGTTGACAGGGGGTACTATGGCTACACCTTC. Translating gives CSVDRGYYGYTF.

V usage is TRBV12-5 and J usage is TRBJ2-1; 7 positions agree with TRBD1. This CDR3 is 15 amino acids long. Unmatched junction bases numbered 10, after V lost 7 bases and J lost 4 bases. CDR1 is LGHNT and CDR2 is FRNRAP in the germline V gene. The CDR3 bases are TGTGCTAGTGTCTCCCGGGACAGTATGTACAATGAGCAGTTCTTC. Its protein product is CASVSRDSMYNEQFF.

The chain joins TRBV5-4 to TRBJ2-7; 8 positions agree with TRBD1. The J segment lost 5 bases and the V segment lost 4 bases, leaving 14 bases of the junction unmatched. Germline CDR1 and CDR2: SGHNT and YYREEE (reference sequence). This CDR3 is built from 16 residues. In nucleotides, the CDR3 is TGTGCCAGCAGCACCAAACAGGGGGTGGCTCCCGACGAGCAGTACTTC. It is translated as CASSTKQGVAPDEQYF.

CDR3 in DNA: TGTGCCAGCGGGGGGGACATCCAGCATCAGCCCCAGCATTTT. Amino acids: CASGGDIQHQPQHF. The chain combines TRBV7-9 with TRBJ1-5, with D possibly being TRBD1 (6 bases). The length of the CDR3 is 14 residues. CDR1 and CDR2 from the germline V gene are SEHNR and FQNEAQ (reference sequence). V gave up 8 bases and J gave up 5 bases, with 16 bases separating them. Looking up the rest from reference TRBV7-9 and TRBJ1-5 gives the full variable domain: DTGVSQNPRHKITKRGQNVTFRCDPISEHNRLYWYRQTLGQGPEFLTYFQNEAQLEKSRLLSDRFSAERPKGSFSTLEIQRTEQGDSAMYLCASGGDIQHQPQHFGDGTRLSIL.

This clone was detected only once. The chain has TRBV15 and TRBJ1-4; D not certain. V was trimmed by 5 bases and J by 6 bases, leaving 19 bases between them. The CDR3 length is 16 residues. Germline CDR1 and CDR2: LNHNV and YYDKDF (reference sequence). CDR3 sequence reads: CATSRGGGQDHEKLFF. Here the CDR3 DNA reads TGTGCCACCAGCCGAGGAGGAGGTCAAGATCATGAAAAACTGTTTTTT. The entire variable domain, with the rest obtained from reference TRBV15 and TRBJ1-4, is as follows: DAMVIQNPRYQVTQFGKPVTLSCSQTLNHNVMYWYQQKSSQAPKLLFHYYDKDFNNEADTPDNFQSRRPNTSFCFLDIRSPGLGDTAMYLCATSRGGGQDHEKLFFGSGTQLSVL.

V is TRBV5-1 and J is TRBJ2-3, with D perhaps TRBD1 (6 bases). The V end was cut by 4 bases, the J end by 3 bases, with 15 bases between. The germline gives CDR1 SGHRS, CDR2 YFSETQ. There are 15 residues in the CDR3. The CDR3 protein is CASSLGARVTDTQYF. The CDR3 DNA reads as TGCGCCAGCAGCCTGGGGGCCAGGGTTACAGATACGCAGTATTTT.

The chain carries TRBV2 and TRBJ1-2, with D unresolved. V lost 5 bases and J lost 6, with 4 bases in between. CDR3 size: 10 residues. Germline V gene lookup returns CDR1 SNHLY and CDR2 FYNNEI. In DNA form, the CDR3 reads TGTGCCAGCAGTAGAGATGGCTACACCTTC. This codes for CASSRDGYTF. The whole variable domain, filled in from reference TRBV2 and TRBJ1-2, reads EPEVTQTPSHQVTQMGQEVILRCVPISNHLYFYWYRQILGQKVEFLVSFYNNEISEKSEIFDDQFSVERPDGSNFTLKIRSTKLEDSAMYFCASSRDGYTFGSGTRLTVV.

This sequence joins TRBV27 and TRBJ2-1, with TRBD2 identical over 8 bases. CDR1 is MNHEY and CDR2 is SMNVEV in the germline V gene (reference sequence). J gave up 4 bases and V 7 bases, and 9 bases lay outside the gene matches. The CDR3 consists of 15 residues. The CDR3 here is CASIHDSGGYNEQFF. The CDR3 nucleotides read TGTGCCAGCATCCATGACTCGGGGGGGTACAATGAGCAGTTCTTC.

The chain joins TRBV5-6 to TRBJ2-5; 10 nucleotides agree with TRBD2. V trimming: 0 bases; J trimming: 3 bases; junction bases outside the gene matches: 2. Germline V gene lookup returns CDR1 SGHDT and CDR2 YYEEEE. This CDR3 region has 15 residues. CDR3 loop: CASSLGLAGEETQYF. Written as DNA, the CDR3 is TGTGCCAGCAGCTTGGGGCTAGCGGGGGAAGAGACCCAGTACTTC.

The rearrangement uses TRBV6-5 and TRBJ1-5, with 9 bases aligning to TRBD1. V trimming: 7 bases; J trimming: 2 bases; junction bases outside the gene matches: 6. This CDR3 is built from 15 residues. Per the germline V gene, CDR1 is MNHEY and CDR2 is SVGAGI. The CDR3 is CASTGDRAGNQPQHF. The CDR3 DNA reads TGTGCCAGCACCGGGGACAGGGCTGGCAATCAGCCCCAGCATTTT.

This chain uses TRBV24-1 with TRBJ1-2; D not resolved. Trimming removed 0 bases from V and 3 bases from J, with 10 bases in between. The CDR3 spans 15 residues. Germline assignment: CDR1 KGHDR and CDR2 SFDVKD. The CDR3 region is CATSDLRSGYYGYTF. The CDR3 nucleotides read TGTGCCACCAGTGATTTGCGGTCGGGATACTATGGCTACACCTTC.

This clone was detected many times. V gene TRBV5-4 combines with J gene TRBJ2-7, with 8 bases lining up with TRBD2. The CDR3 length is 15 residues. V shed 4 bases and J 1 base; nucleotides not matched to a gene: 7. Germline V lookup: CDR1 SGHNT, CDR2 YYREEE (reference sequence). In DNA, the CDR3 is TGTGCCAGCAGCCCCGCGGGCGGGAGGTCCTACGAGCAGTACTTC. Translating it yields CASSPAGGRSYEQYF.

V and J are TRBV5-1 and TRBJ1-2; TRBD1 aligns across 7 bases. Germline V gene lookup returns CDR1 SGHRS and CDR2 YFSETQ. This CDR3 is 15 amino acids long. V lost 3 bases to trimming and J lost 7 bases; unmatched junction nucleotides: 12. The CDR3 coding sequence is TGCGCCAGCAGCTGGGGTCAAAGGGGGCCAGGTGGCTACACCTTC. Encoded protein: CASSWGQRGPGGYTF.

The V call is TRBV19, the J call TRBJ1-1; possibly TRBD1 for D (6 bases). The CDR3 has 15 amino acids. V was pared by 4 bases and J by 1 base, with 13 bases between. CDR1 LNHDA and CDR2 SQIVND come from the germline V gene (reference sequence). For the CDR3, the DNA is TGTGCCAGTAGTACCTACACAGGGTGGAACACTGAAGCTTTCTTT. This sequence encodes CASSTYTGWNTEAFF.

This CDR3 is CASSSYGSTEAFF. The DNA of the CDR3 is TGTGCCAGCAGCTCGTACGGTAGCACTGAAGCTTTCTTT. The chain links TRBV9 to TRBJ1-1; D gene ambiguous. CDR3 length: 13 residues. The V and J ends lost 4 bases and 4 bases respectively, with 11 bases between them. CDR1 is SGDLS and CDR2 is YYNGEE in the germline V gene.

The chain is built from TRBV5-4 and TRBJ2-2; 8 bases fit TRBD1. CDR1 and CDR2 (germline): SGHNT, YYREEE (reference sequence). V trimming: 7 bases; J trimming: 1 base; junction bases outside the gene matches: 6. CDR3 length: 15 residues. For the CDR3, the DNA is TGTGCCAGCTATATAGACAGGGGGAACACCGGGGAGCTGTTTTTT. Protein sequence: CASYIDRGNTGELFF.

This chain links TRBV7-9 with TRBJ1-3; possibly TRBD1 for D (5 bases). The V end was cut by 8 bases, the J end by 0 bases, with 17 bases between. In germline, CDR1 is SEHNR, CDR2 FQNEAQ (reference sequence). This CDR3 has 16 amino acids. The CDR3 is CASVPIGQSSGNTIYF. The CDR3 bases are TGTGCCAGCGTACCGATAGGACAAAGCTCTGGAAACACCATATATTTT. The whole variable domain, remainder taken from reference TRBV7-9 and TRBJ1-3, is DTGVSQNPRHKITKRGQNVTFRCDPISEHNRLYWYRQTLGQGPEFLTYFQNEAQLEKSRLLSDRFSAERPKGSFSTLEIQRTEQGDSAMYLCASVPIGQSSGNTIYFGEGSWLTVV.